This is a list of T cell receptor beta chains from one sample in a study of control samples from healthy donors and cancer patients. The protocol was immunoSEQ multiplex PCR, while the TCRdb copy is restricted to in-frame clones and leaves out a portion. The sample yields 130,000 or so clones, 70% to 90% seen once. Material: blood. The origin of the receptors is a man aged 50 or older in good health. Each CDR3 is given with its conserved first and last residue. The order of the fields is J gene, clone size, D gene, V gene, CDR3 length, CDR3 protein, CDR3 DNA. A D gene is named only where the DNA matches it firmly. Expanded clones get a size class; other rows say once, few or many, or leave the size out.

J gene: TRBJ2-1; clone size: once; D gene: TRBD2; V gene: TRBV6-5; CDR3 length: 14; CDR3 protein: CASRAGGSGNEQFF; CDR3 DNA: TGTGCCAGTAGGGCGGGGGGGTCTGGCAATGAGCAGTTCTTC
J gene: TRBJ2-3; clone size: .; D gene: .; V gene: TRBV2; CDR3 length: 14; CDR3 protein: CASSERGTLGTQYF; CDR3 DNA: TGTGCCAGCAGTGAACGAGGGACGCTCGGTACGCAGTATTTT
J gene: TRBJ1-2; clone size: .; D gene: .; V gene: TRBV7-2; CDR3 length: 16; CDR3 protein: CASSYRWEHPNYGYTF; CDR3 DNA: TGTGCCAGCAGCTACCGGTGGGAACATCCGAACTATGGCTACACCTTC
J gene: TRBJ1-1; clone size: .; D gene: .; V gene: TRBV5-1; CDR3 length: 15; CDR3 protein: CASSLMTGMNTEAFF; CDR3 DNA: TGCGCCAGCAGCTTGATGACAGGAATGAACACTGAAGCTTTCTTT
J gene: TRBJ2-7; clone size: .; D gene: .; V gene: TRBV20-1; CDR3 length: 11; CDR3 protein: CSAGRTYEQYF; CDR3 DNA: TGCAGTGCTGGCAGAACCTACGAGCAGTACTTC
J gene: TRBJ2-1; clone size: .; D gene: TRBD1; V gene: TRBV27; CDR3 length: 17; CDR3 protein: CASSNDWDRSSYNEQFF; CDR3 DNA: TGTGCCAGCAGTAACGATTGGGACAGAAGCTCCTACAATGAGCAGTTCTTC
J gene: TRBJ2-1; clone size: .; D gene: .; V gene: TRBV24-1; CDR3 length: 12; CDR3 protein: CATRGPRDEQFF; CDR3 DNA: TGTGCCACCAGGGGGCCTAGGGATGAGCAGTTCTTC
J gene: TRBJ2-2; clone size: few; D gene: TRBD2; V gene: TRBV7-2; CDR3 length: 15; CDR3 protein: CASSLVWGGTGELFF; CDR3 DNA: TGTGCCAGCAGCTTAGTTTGGGGGGGCACCGGGGAGCTGTTTTTT
J gene: TRBJ1-1; clone size: .; D gene: .; V gene: TRBV30; CDR3 length: 13; CDR3 protein: CAGNQGFATEAFF; CDR3 DNA: TGTGCCGGAAATCAGGGTTTTGCGACTGAAGCTTTCTTT
J gene: TRBJ2-4; clone size: .; D gene: .; V gene: TRBV30; CDR3 length: 12; CDR3 protein: CAWSGDTGIQYF; CDR3 DNA: TGTGCCTGGAGTGGGGACACTGGCATTCAGTACTTC
J gene: TRBJ2-1; clone size: .; D gene: .; V gene: TRBV11-1; CDR3 length: 15; CDR3 protein: CASSRRSGWVNEQFF; CDR3 DNA: TGTGCCAGCAGCCGCCGGTCGGGATGGGTGAATGAGCAGTTCTTC
J gene: TRBJ2-5; clone size: .; D gene: TRBD2; V gene: TRBV11-2; CDR3 length: 15; CDR3 protein: CASSPSGVDQETQYF; CDR3 DNA: TGTGCCAGCAGCCCTAGCGGGGTCGACCAAGAGACCCAGTACTTC
J gene: TRBJ2-1; clone size: .; D gene: .; V gene: TRBV11-2; CDR3 length: 15; CDR3 protein: CASSLEFGGATEQFF; CDR3 DNA: TGTGCCAGCAGCTTAGAATTTGGCGGGGCGACCGAGCAGTTCTTC
J gene: TRBJ2-1; clone size: few; D gene: .; V gene: TRBV5-4; CDR3 length: 12; CDR3 protein: CASSLSWGEQFF; CDR3 DNA: TGTGCCAGCAGCTTGAGTTGGGGTGAGCAGTTCTTC
J gene: TRBJ1-6; clone size: .; D gene: .; V gene: TRBV27; CDR3 length: 14; CDR3 protein: CASSLKRDRRTLHF; CDR3 DNA: TGTGCCAGCAGTTTAAAAAGGGACCGTCGAACCCTCCACTTT
J gene: TRBJ1-1; clone size: .; D gene: TRBD1; V gene: TRBV5-6; CDR3 length: 15; CDR3 protein: CASSWGTGSNTEAFF; CDR3 DNA: TGTGCCAGCAGCTGGGGGACAGGGTCGAACACTGAAGCTTTCTTT
J gene: TRBJ2-3; clone size: .; D gene: TRBD1; V gene: TRBV11-2; CDR3 length: 16; CDR3 protein: CASSFGQGSSTDTQYF; CDR3 DNA: TGTGCCAGCAGCTTTGGACAGGGTAGTAGCACAGATACGCAGTATTTT
J gene: TRBJ1-2; clone size: .; D gene: TRBD1; V gene: TRBV14; CDR3 length: 13; CDR3 protein: CASSPRTGDGYTF; CDR3 DNA: TGTGCCAGCAGCCCTCGGACAGGGGATGGCTACACCTTC
J gene: TRBJ2-1; clone size: .; D gene: TRBD2; V gene: TRBV19; CDR3 length: 14; CDR3 protein: CASSIGGGGNEQFF; CDR3 DNA: TGTGCCAGTAGTATAGGGGGGGGAGGCAATGAGCAGTTCTTC
J gene: TRBJ1-4; clone size: .; D gene: TRBD1; V gene: TRBV5-1; CDR3 length: 15; CDR3 protein: CASSQTGGNGEKLFF; CDR3 DNA: TGCGCCAGCAGCCAGACAGGGGGCAACGGCGAAAAACTGTTTTTT
J gene: TRBJ1-2; clone size: .; D gene: TRBD1; V gene: TRBV5-1; CDR3 length: 13; CDR3 protein: CASSLAQGDGYTF; CDR3 DNA: TGCGCCAGCAGCTTGGCCCAGGGGGATGGCTACACCTTC
J gene: TRBJ1-4; clone size: .; D gene: .; V gene: TRBV5-1; CDR3 length: 17; CDR3 protein: CASSPWTAGATNEKLFF; CDR3 DNA: TGCGCCAGCAGCCCGTGGACAGCAGGGGCAACTAATGAAAAACTGTTTTTT
J gene: TRBJ2-7; clone size: .; D gene: TRBD2; V gene: TRBV5-1; CDR3 length: 16; CDR3 protein: CASSSTSGGLSYEQYF; CDR3 DNA: TGCGCCAGCAGCTCCACTAGCGGGGGGTTGTCCTACGAGCAGTACTTC
J gene: TRBJ2-7; clone size: once; D gene: TRBD2; V gene: TRBV10-1; CDR3 length: 14; CDR3 protein: CASRTRTSRGEQYF; CDR3 DNA: TGCGCCAGCAGAACTAGGACTAGTAGAGGCGAGCAGTACTTC
J gene: TRBJ1-5; clone size: .; D gene: .; V gene: TRBV30; CDR3 length: 13; CDR3 protein: CAWSPGNNQPQHF; CDR3 DNA: TGTGCCTGGAGTCCCGGAAACAATCAGCCCCAGCATTTT